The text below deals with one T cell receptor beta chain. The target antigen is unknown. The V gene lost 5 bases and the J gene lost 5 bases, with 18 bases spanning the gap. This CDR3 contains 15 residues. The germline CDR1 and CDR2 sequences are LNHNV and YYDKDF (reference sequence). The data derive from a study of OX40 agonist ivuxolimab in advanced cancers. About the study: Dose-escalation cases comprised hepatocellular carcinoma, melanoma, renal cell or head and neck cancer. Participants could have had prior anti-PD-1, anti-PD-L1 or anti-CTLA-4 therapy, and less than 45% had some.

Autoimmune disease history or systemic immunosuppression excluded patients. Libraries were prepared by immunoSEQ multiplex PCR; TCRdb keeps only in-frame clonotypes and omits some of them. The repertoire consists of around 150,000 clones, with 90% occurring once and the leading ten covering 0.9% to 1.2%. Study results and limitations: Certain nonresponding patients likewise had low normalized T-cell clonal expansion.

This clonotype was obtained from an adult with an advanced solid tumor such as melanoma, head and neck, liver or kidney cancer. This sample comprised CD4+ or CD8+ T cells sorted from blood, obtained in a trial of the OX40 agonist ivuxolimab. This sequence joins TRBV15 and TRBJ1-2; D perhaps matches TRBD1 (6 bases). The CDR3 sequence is CATSRGGDTQYGYTF. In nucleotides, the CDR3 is TGTGCCACCAGCCGGGGGGGGGACACCCAGTATGGCTACACCTTC.